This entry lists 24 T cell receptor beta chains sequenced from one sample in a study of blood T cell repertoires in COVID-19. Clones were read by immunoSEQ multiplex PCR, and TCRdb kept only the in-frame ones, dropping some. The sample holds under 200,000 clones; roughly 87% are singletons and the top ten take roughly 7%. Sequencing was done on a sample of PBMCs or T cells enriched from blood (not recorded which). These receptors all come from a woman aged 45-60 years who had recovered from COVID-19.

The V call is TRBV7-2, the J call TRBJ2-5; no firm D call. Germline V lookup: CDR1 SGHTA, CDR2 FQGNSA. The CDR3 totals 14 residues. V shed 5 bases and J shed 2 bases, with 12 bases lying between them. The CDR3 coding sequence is TGTGCCAGCAGCGTCCCAAGCTCACAAGAGACCCAGTACTTC. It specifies CASSVPSSQETQYF.

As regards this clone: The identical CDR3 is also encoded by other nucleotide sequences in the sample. CDR3 nucleotide sequence: TGTGCCAGCAGCCTGACAGAGAACACTGAAGCTTTCTTT. Translated, it gives CASSLTENTEAFF. V gene TRBV12-3 or TRBV12-4 combines with J gene TRBJ1-1; perhaps TRBD1 as D (5 bases). The CDR3 totals 13 residues. Trimming removed 6 bases from V and 1 base from J, with 9 bases in between.

CDR3 sequence: CASSSRTGMPDEAFF. The CDR3 DNA reads as TGCGCCAGCAGCTCGAGGACAGGAATGCCTGATGAAGCTTTCTTT. The chain joins TRBV5-1 to TRBJ1-1; TRBD1 agrees at 7 bases. Germline CDR1 is SGHRS and CDR2 is YFSETQ. This CDR3 is 15 amino acids long. J was trimmed by 7 bases and V by 3 bases; bases with no gene match: 12. The entire variable domain, with the rest obtained from reference TRBV5-1 and TRBJ1-1, is as follows: KAGVTQTPRYLIKTRGQQVTLSCSPISGHRSVSWYQQTPGQGLQFLFEYFSETQRNKGNFPGRFSGRQFSNSRSEMNVSTLELGDSALYLCASSSRTGMPDEAFFGQGTRLTVV.

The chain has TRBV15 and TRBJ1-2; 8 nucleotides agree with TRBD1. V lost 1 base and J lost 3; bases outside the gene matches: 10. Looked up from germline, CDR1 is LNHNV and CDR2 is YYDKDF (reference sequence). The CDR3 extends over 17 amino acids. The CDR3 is CATSRAIRTGNDYGYTF. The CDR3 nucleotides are TGTGCCACCAGCAGAGCCATAAGGACAGGGAACGACTATGGCTACACCTTC.

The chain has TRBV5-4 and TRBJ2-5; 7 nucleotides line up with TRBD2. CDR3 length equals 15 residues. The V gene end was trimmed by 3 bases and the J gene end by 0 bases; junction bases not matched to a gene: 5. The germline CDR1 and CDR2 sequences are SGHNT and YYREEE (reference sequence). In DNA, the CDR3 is TGTGCCAGCAGCTGGGGGGGTGGTTACCAAGAGACCCAGTACTTC. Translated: CASSWGGGYQETQYF.

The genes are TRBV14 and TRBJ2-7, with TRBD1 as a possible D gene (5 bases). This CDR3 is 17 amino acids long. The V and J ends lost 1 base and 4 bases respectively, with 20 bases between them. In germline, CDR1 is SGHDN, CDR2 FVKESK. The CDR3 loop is CASSQGHQSPGKYEQYF. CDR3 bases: TGTGCCAGCAGCCAAGGCCATCAGAGCCCAGGGAAATACGAGCAGTACTTC.

CDR3 in amino acids: CASSLGTGRSNQPQHF. The CDR3 DNA reads TGCGCCAGCAGCTTGGGGACAGGACGGAGCAATCAGCCCCAGCATTTT. The J gene is TRBJ1-5, the V gene TRBV5-1; 7 positions agree with TRBD1. Germline lookup yields CDR1 SGHRS and CDR2 YFSETQ. The V and J ends lost 0 bases and 1 base, in that order; junction bases with no gene match: 4. The CDR3 is 16 residues long.

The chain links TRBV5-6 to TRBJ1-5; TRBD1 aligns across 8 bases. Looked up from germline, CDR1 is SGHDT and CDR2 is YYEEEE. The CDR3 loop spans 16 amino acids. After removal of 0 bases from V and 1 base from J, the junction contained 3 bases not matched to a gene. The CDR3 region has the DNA TGTGCCAGCAGCTTGGGGACAGGGTACAGCAATCAGCCCCAGCATTTT. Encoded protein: CASSLGTGYSNQPQHF.

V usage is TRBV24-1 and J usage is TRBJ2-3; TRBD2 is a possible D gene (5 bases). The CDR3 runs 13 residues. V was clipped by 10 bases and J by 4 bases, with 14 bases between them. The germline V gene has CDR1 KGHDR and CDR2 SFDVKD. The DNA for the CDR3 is TGTGCCACTCAAGCGGAAGCTCCAGATACGCAGTATTTT. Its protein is CATQAEAPDTQYF.

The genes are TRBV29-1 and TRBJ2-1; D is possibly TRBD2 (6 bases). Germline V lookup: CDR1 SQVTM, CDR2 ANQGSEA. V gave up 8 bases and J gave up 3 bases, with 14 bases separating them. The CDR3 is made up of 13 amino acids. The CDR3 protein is CSSRDFRYNEQFF. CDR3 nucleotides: TGCAGCTCCCGGGACTTTCGCTACAATGAGCAGTTCTTC.

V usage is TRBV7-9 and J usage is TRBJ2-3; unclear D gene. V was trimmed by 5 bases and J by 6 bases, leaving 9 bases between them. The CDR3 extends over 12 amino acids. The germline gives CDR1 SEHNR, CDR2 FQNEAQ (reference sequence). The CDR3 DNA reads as TGTGCCAGCAGCCGTCGGTCGGATACGCAGTATTTT. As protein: CASSRRSDTQYF.

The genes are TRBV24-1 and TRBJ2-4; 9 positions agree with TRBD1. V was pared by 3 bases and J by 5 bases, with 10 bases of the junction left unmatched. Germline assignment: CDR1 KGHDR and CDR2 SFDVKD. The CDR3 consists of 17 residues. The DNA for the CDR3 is TGTGCCACCAGTGATCGGGGACCGGGACAGGGAGAAAACATTCAGTACTTC. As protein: CATSDRGPGQGENIQYF.

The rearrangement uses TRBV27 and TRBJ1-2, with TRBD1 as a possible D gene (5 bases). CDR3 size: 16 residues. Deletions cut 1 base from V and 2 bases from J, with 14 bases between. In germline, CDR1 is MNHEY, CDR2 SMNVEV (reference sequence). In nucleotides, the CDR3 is TGTGCCAGCAGTTTATTAGCGGCAGGGAGGAACTATGGCTACACCTTC. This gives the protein CASSLLAAGRNYGYTF.

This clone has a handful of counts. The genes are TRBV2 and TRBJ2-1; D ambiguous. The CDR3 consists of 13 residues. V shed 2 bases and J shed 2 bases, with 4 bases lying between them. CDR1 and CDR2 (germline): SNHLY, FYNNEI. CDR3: CASSELAYNEQFF. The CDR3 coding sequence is TGTGCCAGCAGTGAACTAGCCTACAATGAGCAGTTCTTC. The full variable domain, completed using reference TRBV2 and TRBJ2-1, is EPEVTQTPSHQVTQMGQEVILRCVPISNHLYFYWYRQILGQKVEFLVSFYNNEISEKSEIFDDQFSVERPDGSNFTLKIRSTKLEDSAMYFCASSELAYNEQFFGPGTRLTVL.

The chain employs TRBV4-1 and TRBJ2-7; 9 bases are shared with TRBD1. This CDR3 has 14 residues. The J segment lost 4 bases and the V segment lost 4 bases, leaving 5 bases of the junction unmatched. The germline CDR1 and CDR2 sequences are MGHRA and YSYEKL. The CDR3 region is CASSRTGAAYEQYF. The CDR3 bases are TGCGCCAGCAGCCGGACAGGGGCTGCTTACGAGCAGTACTTC.

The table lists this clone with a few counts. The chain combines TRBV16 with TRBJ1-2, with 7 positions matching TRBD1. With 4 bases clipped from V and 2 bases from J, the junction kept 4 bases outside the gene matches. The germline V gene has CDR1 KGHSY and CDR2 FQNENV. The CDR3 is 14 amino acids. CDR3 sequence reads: CASSLSTGNYGYTF. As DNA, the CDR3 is TGTGCCAGCAGCCTTTCGACAGGGAACTATGGCTACACCTTC. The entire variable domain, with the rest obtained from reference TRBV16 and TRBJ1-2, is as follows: GEEVAQTPKHLVRGEGQKAKLYCAPIKGHSYVFWYQQVLKNEFKFLISFQNENVFDETGMPKERFSAKCLPNSPCSLEIQATKLEDSAVYFCASSLSTGNYGYTFGSGTRLTVV.

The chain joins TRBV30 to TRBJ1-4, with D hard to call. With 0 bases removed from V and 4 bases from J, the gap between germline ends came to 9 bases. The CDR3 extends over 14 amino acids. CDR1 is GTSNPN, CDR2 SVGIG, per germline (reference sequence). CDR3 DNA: TGTGCCTGGAGTGTGGGCAGCGGTAATGAAAAACTGTTTTTT. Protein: CAWSVGSGNEKLFF.

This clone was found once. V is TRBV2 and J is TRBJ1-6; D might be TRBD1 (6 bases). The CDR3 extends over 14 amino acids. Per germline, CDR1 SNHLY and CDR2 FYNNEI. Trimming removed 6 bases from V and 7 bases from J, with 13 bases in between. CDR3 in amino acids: CASRGGGGNSPLHF. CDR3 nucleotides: TGTGCCAGCAGGGGAGGGGGAGGGAATTCACCCCTCCACTTT.

The chain's CDR3 is CASSLEPVGLAGSYEQYF. The DNA for the CDR3 is TGTGCCAGCAGCTTAGAGCCGGTTGGGTTAGCGGGCTCCTACGAGCAGTACTTC. The V gene is TRBV7-2, the J gene TRBJ2-7, with 7 nucleotides matching TRBD2. The germline V gene encodes CDR1 SGHTA and CDR2 FQGNSA. The V segment lost 1 base and the J segment 0 bases; nucleotides outside the gene matches: 12. This CDR3 spans 18 amino acids.

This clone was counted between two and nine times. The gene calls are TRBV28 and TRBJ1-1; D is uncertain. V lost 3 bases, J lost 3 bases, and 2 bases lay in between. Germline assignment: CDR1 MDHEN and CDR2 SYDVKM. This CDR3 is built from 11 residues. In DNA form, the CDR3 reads TGTGCCAGCAGTTTCTACACTGAAGCTTTCTTT. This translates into CASSFYTEAFF.

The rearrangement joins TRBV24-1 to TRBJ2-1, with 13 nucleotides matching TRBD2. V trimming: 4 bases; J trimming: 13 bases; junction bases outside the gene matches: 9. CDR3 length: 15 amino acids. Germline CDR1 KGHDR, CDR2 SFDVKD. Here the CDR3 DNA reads TGTGCCACCAGTGACCGTACTAGCGGGAGGGCCTCACAGTTCTTC. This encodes CATSDRTSGRASQFF.

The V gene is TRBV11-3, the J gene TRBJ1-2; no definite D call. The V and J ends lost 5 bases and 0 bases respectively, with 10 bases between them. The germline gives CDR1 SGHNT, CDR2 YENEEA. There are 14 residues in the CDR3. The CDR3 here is CASSLDGANYGYTF. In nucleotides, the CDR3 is TGTGCCAGCAGCCTCGACGGGGCTAACTATGGCTACACCTTC.

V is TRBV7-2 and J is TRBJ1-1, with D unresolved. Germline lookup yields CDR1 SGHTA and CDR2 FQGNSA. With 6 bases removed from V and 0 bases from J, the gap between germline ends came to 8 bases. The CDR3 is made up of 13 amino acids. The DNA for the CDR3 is TGTGCCAGCAGGTTCAGAATGAACACTGAAGCTTTCTTT. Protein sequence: CASRFRMNTEAFF.

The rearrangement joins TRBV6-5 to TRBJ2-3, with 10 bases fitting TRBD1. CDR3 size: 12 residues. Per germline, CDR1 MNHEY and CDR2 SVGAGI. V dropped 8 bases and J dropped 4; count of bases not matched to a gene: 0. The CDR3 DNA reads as TGTGCCAGCGGACAGGGGGCAGATACGCAGTATTTT. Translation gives CASGQGADTQYF.